This T cell receptor (beta chain) was sequenced in a study of CD8 T cells in Susac syndrome. The CDR3 totals 15 residues. Germline lookup yields CDR1 SGHVS and CDR2 FQNEAQ. The ends lost 5 bases at V and 1 base at J; junction bases unmatched: 7. Random hexamers were used to reverse transcribe an amount of roughly 0.45 to 1 ug RNA. Amplification of the TCR beta CDR3 was carried out by immunoSEQ multiplex PCR, which spanned a total of 54 Vbeta and 13 Jbeta segments. TCRdb itself ran the immunoSEQ multiplex PCR reads through MiXCR, one entry per CDR3 protein. Of about 290,000 distinct CDR3 sequences listed, approximately 89% are singletons. From blood CD8+ and CD4+ T cells, TCR beta sequences were generated. Each multiple sclerosis control was a treatment-naive patient with relapsing-remitting disease that was either stable or active. The authors negatively isolated CD8+ and CD4+ T cells and FACS-enriched TEMRA cells.

Sequencing was carried out using CD8+ T cells from PBMCs. This TCR was recovered from a human donor with multiple sclerosis. The chain has TRBV7-8 and TRBJ2-5; 7 bases align to TRBD1. The CDR3 DNA reads as TGTGCCAGCAGCCCTGGACAGGCCGTCCAAGAGACCCAGTACTTC. As protein: CASSPGQAVQETQYF.